This T cell receptor beta chain was identified in a study of identical twins. Study-level results: Within twin pairs, the out-of-frame alpha sequences they shared showed excess low generation probability. Memory repertoires lacked the insertion deficit that abundant cord blood beta clonotypes showed. Invariant cells of the MAIT and iNKT types might have partly distorted the zero-insertion analyses.

V dropped 5 bases and J dropped 7; count of bases not matched to a gene: 8. The CDR3 runs 16 residues. A template switching step contributed a universal primer site, while unique molecular identifiers were present in the cDNA. TCRdb called the 5' RACE reads again in MiXCR, with one record for every CDR3 protein. The profile covers about 530,000 distinct CDR3 sequences, with approximately 20% appearing a single time and 0.45% to 0.5% taken by the ten largest. On this clonotype itself: Its antigen is not identified.

These same records also appear under a second study, on yellow fever vaccine responses in identical twins.

The sequence came from a woman under 30 in good health. The source material was CD4+ T cells sorted from blood. V is TRBV12-3 or TRBV12-4 and J is TRBJ2-7, with 16 bases lining up with TRBD2. The DNA for the CDR3 is TGTGCCAGCAGTGAGGGACTAGCGGGAGGGCTGGTGGAGCAGTACTTC. As protein: CASSEGLAGGLVEQYF.